This entry is about one T cell receptor beta chain. Base quality data are lacking; no much larger clone is found one base away. All of the donors in the study were healthy humans. The method was the immunoSEQ multiplex PCR assay. TCRdb mirrors the immuneACCESS table, restricted to in-frame sequences. Some clones are absent from its copies; in checked studies, under half trace to an unresolved V gene, and the reason for the others is unknown. The sample has fewer than 2,000 clones on record, 93% of them singletons. The ten top clones hold around 3.6% of the sample. The sample belongs to a study of T cell repertoires and Cas9 in healthy adults (dated by TCRdb to between 2018 and 2020). Regarding the study in general: Within the CD4 and CD8 compartments, SpCas9-reactive T cells were assessed for multi-effector potency, cytotoxicity and lineage determination. Preexisting T cell immunity against the Streptococcus pyogenes Cas9 nuclease (SpCas9) used in CRISPR gene editing was examined in the study. Broader findings and caveats from the paper: Among the healthy humans studied, a preexisting SpCas9-directed effector T cell response was described as ubiquitous. Proliferation and function of SpCas9-reactive effector T cells were reported to be mitigated in vitro by SpCas9-reactive regulatory T cells.

The CDR3 runs 15 amino acids, cysteine and phenylalanine included. Here the CDR3 DNA is all that survives: 45 bases in frame from base 1. The junction carries 11 bases between V and J, which are trimmed by 2 bases and 2 bases respectively. The CDR1 and CDR2 encoded by the germline V gene are SGHRS and YFSETQ. This receptor was obtained from a human donor in good health. Sequenced: SpCas9-reactive CD4+ effector T cells (CD137+, CD154-, CD25-, CD127+) from PBMCs; culture status not recorded. Taken with the paper, the label for cell subset or site translates to: SpCas9-reactive effector T cells. This receptor chain uses TRBV5-1 and TRBJ2-1; no confident D gene assignment can be made. The nucleotides are TGCGCCAGCAGCTTTAATAGCCTCACCTACAATGAGCAGTTCTTC. Protein translation: CASSFNSLTYNEQFF.